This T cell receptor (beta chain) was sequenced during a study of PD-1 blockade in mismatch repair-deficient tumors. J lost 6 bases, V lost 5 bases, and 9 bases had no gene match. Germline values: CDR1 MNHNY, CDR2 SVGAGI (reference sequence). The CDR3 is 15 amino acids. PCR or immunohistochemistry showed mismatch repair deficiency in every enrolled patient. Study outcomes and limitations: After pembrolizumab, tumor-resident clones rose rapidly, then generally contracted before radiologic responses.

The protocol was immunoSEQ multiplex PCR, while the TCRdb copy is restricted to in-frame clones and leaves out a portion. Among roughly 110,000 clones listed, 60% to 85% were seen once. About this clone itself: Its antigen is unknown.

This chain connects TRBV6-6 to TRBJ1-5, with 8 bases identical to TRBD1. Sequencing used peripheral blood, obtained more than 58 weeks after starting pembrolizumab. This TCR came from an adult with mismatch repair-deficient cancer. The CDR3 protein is CASSPRDRTSQPQHF. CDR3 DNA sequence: TGTGCCAGCAGTCCCCGGGACAGGACGAGTCAGCCCCAGCATTTT.